The rows below give T cell receptor beta chains drawn from one sample of a study of T cell responses to AZD1222 COVID-19 vaccine. The protocol was immunoSEQ multiplex PCR, while the TCRdb copy is restricted to in-frame clones and leaves out a portion. Found here are some 170,000 clones, more than 80% of them singletons; the top ten hold 2.5% to 3%. The sample was peripheral blood, taken on day 0 of AZD1222 vaccination. The origin of the receptors is an adult in good health. Each CDR3 is given with its conserved first and last residue.

j_call v_call cdr3_aa
TRBJ1-5 TRBV7-8 CASRPGQGNQPQHF
TRBJ1-4 TRBV9 CASSTTGTANEKLFF
TRBJ1-6 TRBV6-1 CASSGRRETVSYNSPLHF
TRBJ2-6 TRBV6-5 CASSIQGTGANVLTF
TRBJ2-1 TRBV7-9 CASSLLGLTSSYNEQFF
TRBJ2-1 TRBV3-1/TRBV3-2 CASSQAGYGLF
TRBJ1-1 TRBV12-3/TRBV12-4 CASTLKFTEAFF
TRBJ1-2 TRBV27 CASSQRQDGYGYTF
TRBJ1-1 TRBV3-1/TRBV3-2 CASSLGQGTEAFF
TRBJ2-2 TRBV7-6 CASSPKSGLAGYYTGELFF
TRBJ2-7 TRBV3-1/TRBV3-2 CASRPSTGYEQYF
TRBJ1-1 TRBV4-2 CASSQASVKTEAFF
TRBJ1-5 TRBV19 CASSINRDVQPQHF
TRBJ2-3 TRBV19 CASSPTGGSSTDTQYF
TRBJ1-1 TRBV9 CASSVVGQSSGEAFF
TRBJ2-1 TRBV27 CASSLAAGGWHEQFF
TRBJ1-5 TRBV6-6 CASSYGTGGGQPQHF
TRBJ2-7 TRBV20-1 CSASGQSYEQYF
TRBJ2-1 TRBV30 CAWSTGRPNEQFF
TRBJ1-3 TRBV15 CATSPRTGVGNTIYF
TRBJ2-5 TRBV5-1 CASSLDPGVQETQYF
TRBJ2-7 TRBV7-2 CASSLALSYEQYF
TRBJ2-1 TRBV27 CASRPSGSYNEQFF
TRBJ2-5 TRBV9 CASSVDGPETQYF
TRBJ2-7 TRBV13 CASSQQGRFYEQYF
TRBJ1-5 TRBV19 CASSPDRGVYYSNQPQHF
TRBJ2-3 TRBV24-1 CATSDLGLAGEDTQYF
TRBJ2-7 TRBV10-2 CASSLVGTDPSEQYF
TRBJ1-3 TRBV5-1 CASSFSVGIGNTIYF
TRBJ1-2 TRBV5-6 CASRTLPQGAYNYGYTF
TRBJ2-3 TRBV19 CASSRQGDTQYF
TRBJ2-2 TRBV19 CASSSGYTGELFF
TRBJ1-1 TRBV6-5 CASSSGTAYTEAFF
TRBJ1-2 TRBV2 CASSEFLGGLYGYTF
TRBJ2-7 TRBV4-2 CASSQDRARIEQYF
TRBJ1-5 TRBV18 CASSPTGGSGNQPQHF
TRBJ1-5 TRBV15 CATAPGENSNQPQHF
TRBJ1-1 TRBV10-1 CASSDPGTGLNTEAFF
TRBJ2-5 TRBV11-2 CASSSRRSQTSGERGVQYF
TRBJ1-1 TRBV19 CASSIEGTVMNTEAFF
TRBJ2-7 TRBV3-1/TRBV3-2 CASSQEQGVGLRSYEQYF
TRBJ1-2 TRBV5-1 CASSLAVGRDYGYTF
TRBJ2-7 TRBV27 CASSSYRVNEQYF
TRBJ2-7 TRBV9 CASSVGRGTGLVYEQYF
TRBJ2-1 TRBV11-2 CASSNRYPGGGNEQFF
TRBJ1-1 TRBV7-9 CASSLEQGESTEAFF
TRBJ1-2 TRBV7-2 CASSLSRILDYGYTF